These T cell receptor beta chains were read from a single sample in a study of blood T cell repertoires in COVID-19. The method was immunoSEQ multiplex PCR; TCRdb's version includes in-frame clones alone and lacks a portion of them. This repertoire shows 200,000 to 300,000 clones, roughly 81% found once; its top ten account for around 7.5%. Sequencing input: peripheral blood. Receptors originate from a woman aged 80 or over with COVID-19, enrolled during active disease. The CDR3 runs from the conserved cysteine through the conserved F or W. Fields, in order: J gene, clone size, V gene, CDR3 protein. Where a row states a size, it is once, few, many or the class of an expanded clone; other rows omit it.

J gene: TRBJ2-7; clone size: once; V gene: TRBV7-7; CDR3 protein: CASSLGRGGPYEQYF
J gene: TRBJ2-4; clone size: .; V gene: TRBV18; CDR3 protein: CASSPRSGSENIQYF
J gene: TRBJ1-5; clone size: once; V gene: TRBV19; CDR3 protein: CASSFRGDQPQHF
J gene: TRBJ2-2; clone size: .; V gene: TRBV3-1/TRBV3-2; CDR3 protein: CASSLRTGSNTGELFF
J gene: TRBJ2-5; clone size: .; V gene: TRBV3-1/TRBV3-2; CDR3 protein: CASRLSGGAGETQYF
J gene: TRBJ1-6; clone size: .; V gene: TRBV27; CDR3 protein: CASSPSGGFNSPLHF
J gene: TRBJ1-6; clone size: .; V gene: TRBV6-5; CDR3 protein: CAEGITYNSPLHF
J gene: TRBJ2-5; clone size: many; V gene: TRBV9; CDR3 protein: CASSVDLQETQYF
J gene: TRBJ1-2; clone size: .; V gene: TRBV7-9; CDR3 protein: CASSLEGGRGYTF
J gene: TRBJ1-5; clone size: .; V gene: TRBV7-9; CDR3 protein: CASSLGTGDLSNQPQHF
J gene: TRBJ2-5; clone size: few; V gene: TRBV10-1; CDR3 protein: CASSGGQGAQETQYF
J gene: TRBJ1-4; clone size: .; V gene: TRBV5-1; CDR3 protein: CASSRSPEMGEKLFF
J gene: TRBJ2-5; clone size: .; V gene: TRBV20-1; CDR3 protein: CSASRLAGARGETQYF
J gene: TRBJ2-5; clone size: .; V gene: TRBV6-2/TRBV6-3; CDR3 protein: CASSYGQGAFIQETQYF
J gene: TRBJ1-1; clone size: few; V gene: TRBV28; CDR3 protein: CASSLAGGNTEAFF
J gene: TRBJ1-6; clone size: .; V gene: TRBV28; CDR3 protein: CASSSVGGADSPLHF
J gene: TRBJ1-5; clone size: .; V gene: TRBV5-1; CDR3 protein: CASRRAWNQPQHF
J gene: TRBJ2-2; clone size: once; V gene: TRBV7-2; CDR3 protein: CASSSQGRGNGGELFF
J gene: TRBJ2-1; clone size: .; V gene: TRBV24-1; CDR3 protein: CATSDSDSISYNEQFF
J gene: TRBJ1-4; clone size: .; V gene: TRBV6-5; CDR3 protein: CASSYDVWRSNEKLFF
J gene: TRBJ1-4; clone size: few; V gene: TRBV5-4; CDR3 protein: CASSFRQEGGNEKLFF
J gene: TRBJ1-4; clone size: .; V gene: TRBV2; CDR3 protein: CASSVTVFNEKLFF
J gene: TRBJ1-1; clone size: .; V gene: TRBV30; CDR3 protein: CAWGTGQVEAFF
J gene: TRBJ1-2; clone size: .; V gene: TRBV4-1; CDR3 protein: CASSQDGLYYGYTF
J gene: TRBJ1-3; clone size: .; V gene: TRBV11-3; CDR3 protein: CASSTGSGNTIYF
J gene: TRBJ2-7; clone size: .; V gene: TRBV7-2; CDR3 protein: CASSLDGIAGRQYF
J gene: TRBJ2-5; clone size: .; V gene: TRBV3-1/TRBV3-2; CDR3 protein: CASSLSGRERETQYF
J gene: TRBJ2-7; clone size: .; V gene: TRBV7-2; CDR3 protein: CASSLAGANSYEQYF
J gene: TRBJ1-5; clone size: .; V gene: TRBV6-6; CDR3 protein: CASIIISLGSQPQHF
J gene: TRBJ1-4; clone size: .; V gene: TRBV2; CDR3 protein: CASSRSGGTNEKLFF
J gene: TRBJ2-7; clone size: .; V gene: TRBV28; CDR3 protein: CASSSGNEQYF
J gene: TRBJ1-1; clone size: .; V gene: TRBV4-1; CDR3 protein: CASSHQDRATEAFF
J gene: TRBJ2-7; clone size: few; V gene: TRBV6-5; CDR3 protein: CASSYELVYEQYF
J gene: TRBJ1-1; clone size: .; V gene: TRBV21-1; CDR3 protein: CASPTGGTGGKGTEAFF
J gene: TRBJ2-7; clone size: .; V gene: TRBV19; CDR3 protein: CASSIRIDRAGSYEQYF
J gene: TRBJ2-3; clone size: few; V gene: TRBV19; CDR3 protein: CASSTPGPSGDTQYF
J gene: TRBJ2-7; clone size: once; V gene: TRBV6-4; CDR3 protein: CASSGQAGAYEQYF
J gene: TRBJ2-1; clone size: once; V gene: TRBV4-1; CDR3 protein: CASSQVRRGAGNEQFF
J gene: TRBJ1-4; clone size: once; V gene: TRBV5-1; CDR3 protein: CASRADSINEKLFF
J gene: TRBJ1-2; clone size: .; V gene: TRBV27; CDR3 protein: CASSPFGQGMISNF
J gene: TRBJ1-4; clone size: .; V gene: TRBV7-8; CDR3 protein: CASSYAGLNEKLFF
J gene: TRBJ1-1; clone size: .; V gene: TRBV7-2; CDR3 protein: CASSDQPTTVGPAFF
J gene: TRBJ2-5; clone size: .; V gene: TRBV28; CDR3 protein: CASSERTGREETQYF
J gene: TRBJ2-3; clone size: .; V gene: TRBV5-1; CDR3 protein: CASSPGDSTDTQYF
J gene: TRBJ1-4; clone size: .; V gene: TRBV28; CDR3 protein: CASSAPGTGGRSNEKLFF
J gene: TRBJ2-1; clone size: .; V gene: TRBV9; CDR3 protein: CASSWTSGKINEQFF
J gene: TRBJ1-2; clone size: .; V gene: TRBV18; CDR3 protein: CASSPSGTGLNYGYTF
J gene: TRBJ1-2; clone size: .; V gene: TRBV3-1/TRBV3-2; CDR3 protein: CASSQVPARRGLYGYTF
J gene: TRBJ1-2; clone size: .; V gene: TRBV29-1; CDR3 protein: CSVEGRADGGYTF
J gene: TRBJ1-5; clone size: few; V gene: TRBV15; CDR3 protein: CATSRDVLSQGNGNQPQHF
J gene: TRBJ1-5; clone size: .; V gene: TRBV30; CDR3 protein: CAWSLNRAIQPQHF
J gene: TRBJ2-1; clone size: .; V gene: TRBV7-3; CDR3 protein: CASSLTGSANEQFF
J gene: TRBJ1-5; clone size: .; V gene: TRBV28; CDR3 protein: CASSPDRSNQPQHF
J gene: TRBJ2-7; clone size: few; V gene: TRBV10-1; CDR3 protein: CASSPDRGSYEQYF
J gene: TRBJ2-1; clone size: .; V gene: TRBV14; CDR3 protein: CASSPGLGYNNEQFF
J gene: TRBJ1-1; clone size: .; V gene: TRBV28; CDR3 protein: CASSQGGEDTEAFF
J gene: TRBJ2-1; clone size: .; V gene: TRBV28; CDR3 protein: CASNTRGSSYNEQFF
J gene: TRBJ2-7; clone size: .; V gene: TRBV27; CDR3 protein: CASRDSGSHEQYF
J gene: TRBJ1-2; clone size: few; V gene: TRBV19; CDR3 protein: CASSIDKKDRDGYTF
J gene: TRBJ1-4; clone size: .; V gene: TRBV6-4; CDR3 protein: CASSVGGAGPGLFF